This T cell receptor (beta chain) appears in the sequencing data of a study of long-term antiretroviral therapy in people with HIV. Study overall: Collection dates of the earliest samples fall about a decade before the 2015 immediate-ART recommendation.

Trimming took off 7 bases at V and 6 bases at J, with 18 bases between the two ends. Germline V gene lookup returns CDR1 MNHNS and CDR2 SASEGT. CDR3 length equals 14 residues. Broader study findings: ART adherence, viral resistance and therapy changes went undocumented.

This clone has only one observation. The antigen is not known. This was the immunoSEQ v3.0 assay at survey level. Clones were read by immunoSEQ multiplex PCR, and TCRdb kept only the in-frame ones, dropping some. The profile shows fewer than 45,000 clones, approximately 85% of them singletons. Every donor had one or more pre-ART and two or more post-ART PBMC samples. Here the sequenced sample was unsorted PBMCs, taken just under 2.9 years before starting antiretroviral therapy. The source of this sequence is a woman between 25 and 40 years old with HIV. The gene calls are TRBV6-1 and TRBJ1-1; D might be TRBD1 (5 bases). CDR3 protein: CASNNRGGKSEAFF. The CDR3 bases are TGTGCCAGCAATAATCGGGGGGGAAAGTCTGAAGCTTTCTTT.